These 20 T cell receptor beta chains came from one sample sequenced in a study of blood T cells in healthy people across ages. A second PCR of 7 to 11 cycles used a sample-barcoded 5' primer and a J-beta primer mix. TCRdb processed the 5' RACE reads anew with MiXCR; each CDR3 protein has one entry. The sample includes approximately 800,000 distinct CDR3 sequences, more than 25% of them seen just once. These data were also reused for a study on T cells of mothers and their children.

Sequenced input: blood. The receptors were sampled from a boy younger than 18 in good health.

V and J are TRBV3-1 and TRBJ2-5; no firm D call. The DNA end is more similar to TRBJ2-1, so the J call may be wrong. The germline gives CDR1 LGHDT, CDR2 YNNKEL (reference sequence). CDR3 size: 12 residues. The CDR3 DNA sequence: TGTGCCAGCAGCCAAACTCACAATGAGCAGTTCTTC. It specifies CASSQTHNEQFF.

CDR3 in amino acids: CASSLGGYGQPQHF. In DNA, the CDR3 is TGTGCCAGCAGTTTAGGTGGATATGGACAGCCCCAGCATTTT. The chain uses TRBV12-3 or TRBV12-4 and TRBJ1-5; D not certain. This CDR3 spans 14 amino acids. V was cut by 1 base and J by 7 bases, with 11 bases left in between.

This clonotype appeared many times. The chain joins TRBV18 to TRBJ1-2; perhaps TRBD1 as D (6 bases). This CDR3 contains 15 residues. Germline assignment: CDR1 KGHSH and CDR2 LQKENI. The V end lost 4 bases, the J end lost 8 bases, and 20 bases lay between the germline ends. CDR3 region: CASSRPTGLDGGYTF. CDR3 nucleotide sequence: TGTGCCAGCTCACGACCGACAGGACTAGATGGGGGCTACACCTTC.

This clonotype has just a few counts. The chain combines TRBV29-1 with TRBJ2-1; 8 bases agree with TRBD1. The germline CDR1 and CDR2 sequences are SQVTM and ANQGSEA. The V segment lost 6 bases and the J segment 3 bases; nucleotides outside the gene matches: 4. The CDR3 length is 13 residues. The CDR3 DNA is TGCAGCGTCACCGGGACAGGCTACAATGAGCAGTTCTTC. Translating gives CSVTGTGYNEQFF.

This clonotype was picked up a small number of times. This chain connects TRBV12-3 or TRBV12-4 to TRBJ2-3; 12 bases map to TRBD2. Unmatched junction bases numbered 15, after V lost 5 bases and J lost 6 bases. This CDR3 is built from 18 residues. The DNA for the CDR3 is TGTGCCAGCAGTCCCCCTAGCGGGGGGGCGGGGAGCGGGGATACGCAGTATTTT. Translation: CASSPPSGGAGSGDTQYF.

The chain combines TRBV6-2 or TRBV6-3 with TRBJ1-5; TRBD1 is a possible D gene (6 bases). The CDR3 consists of 13 residues. Germline loops: CDR1 MNHEY, CDR2 SVGEGT. Deletions cut 0 bases from V and 7 bases from J, with 7 bases between. The CDR3 loop reads CASSYSRGQPQHF. The CDR3 coding sequence is TGTGCCAGCAGTTACTCCAGGGGACAGCCCCAGCATTTT.

The genes are TRBV20-1 and TRBJ2-7; 9 bases align to TRBD1. This CDR3 is 12 amino acids long. Germline CDR1 DFQATT, CDR2 SNEGSKA (reference sequence). Germline trimming cut 4 bases from V and 5 bases from J; bases unmatched to any gene: 3. The CDR3 sequence is CSATGTGNEQYF. Here the CDR3 DNA reads TGCAGTGCTACCGGGACAGGGAACGAGCAGTACTTC.

The chain uses TRBV11-2 and TRBJ1-6; tentative D call: TRBD1 (5 bases). The CDR3 extends over 14 amino acids. Trimming removed 3 bases from V and 10 bases from J, with 13 bases in between. From germline, CDR1 is SGHAT and CDR2 FQNNGV. CDR3 loop: CASSFQGSGSPLHF. DNA for the CDR3: TGTGCCAGCAGCTTCCAGGGCTCGGGGTCACCCCTCCACTTT.

The chain is built from TRBV5-5 and TRBJ1-1; a weak D match, TRBD1 (6 bases). Germline assignment: CDR1 SGHKS and CDR2 YYEKEE (reference sequence). Deletions cut 4 bases from V and 0 bases from J, with 16 bases between. The CDR3 extends over 16 amino acids. The CDR3, as DNA: TGTGCCAGCAGCCGAAAGTCGGACAGAATGAACACTGAAGCTTTCTTT. Its translation is CASSRKSDRMNTEAFF.

The chain is built from TRBV28 and TRBJ2-3, with 9 bases matching TRBD1. The CDR3 is 13 amino acids. Germline V gene data show CDR1 as MDHEN and CDR2 as SYDVKM. V gave up 6 bases and J gave up 9 bases; unmatched junction bases: 7. The CDR3 spells CASRTHRGPTQYF. DNA of the CDR3: TGTGCCAGCAGAACCCACAGGGGGCCGACGCAGTATTTT.

There are a few counts of this clonotype. The rearrangement uses TRBV9 and TRBJ2-7; weak D call: TRBD2 (6 bases). Germline V gives CDR1 SGDLS, CDR2 YYNGEE. V was pared by 0 bases and J by 3 bases, with 10 bases between. CDR3 length: 14 amino acids. Written as DNA, the CDR3 is TGTGCCAGCAGCGTAGAATGGCGGGGCTACGAGCAGTACTTC. Translated, it gives CASSVEWRGYEQYF.

This CDR3 reads CASSQPRLAGGPGQETQYF. CDR3 DNA: TGCGCCAGCAGCCAACCGCGACTAGCGGGGGGGCCAGGACAAGAGACCCAGTACTTC. The V call is TRBV4-1, the J call TRBJ2-5; 14 nucleotides line up with TRBD2. The V segment lost 2 bases and the J segment 2 bases; nucleotides outside the gene matches: 10. Germline V gives CDR1 MGHRA, CDR2 YSYEKL. The CDR3 runs 19 residues.

The chain links TRBV12-3 or TRBV12-4 to TRBJ2-1; 9 nucleotides align to TRBD2. V lost 7 bases and J lost 5; bases outside the gene matches: 6. This CDR3 region has 14 residues. CDR3 sequence: CASKLSGGDNEQFF. In DNA, the CDR3 is TGTGCCAGCAAACTTAGCGGGGGTGACAATGAGCAGTTCTTC.

This clonotype occurred a few times. The junction does not match germline at one end; this may be a read error. V is TRBV28 and J is TRBJ2-5; D possibly matches TRBD1 or TRBD2 (7 bases each). The CDR3 runs 15 residues. CDR1 MDHEN and CDR2 SYDVKM come from the germline V gene. In nucleotides, the CDR3 is TGTGCCAGCAGTTCACGACAGGGCGGGGGTGAGACCCGGTACTTC. Its protein product is CASSSRQGGGETRYF.

Note on this clonotype: A read error is possible here, since a much larger clone lies one base away. This chain uses TRBV6-1 with TRBJ1-2; TRBD1 aligns across 8 bases. The CDR3 runs to 13 residues. Per germline, CDR1 MNHNS and CDR2 SASEGT. In DNA, the CDR3 is TGTGCCAGCAACCCAGGACAGGGCTACGGCTACGCCTTC. Translation gives CASNPGQGYGYAF.

The rearrangement links TRBV7-7 to TRBJ2-3; 7 bases fit TRBD2. Trimming removed 5 bases from V and 8 bases from J; junction bases left unmatched: 16. The length of the CDR3 is 16 residues. The germline V gene has CDR1 SSHAT and CDR2 FNYEAQ (reference sequence). CDR3 sequence (DNA): TGTGCCAGCAGCCCTACTTGGATCGGGGGGATGGCTACGCAGTATTTT. Amino acid sequence: CASSPTWIGGMATQYF.

This clonotype was counted between two and nine times. The chain joins TRBV10-2 to TRBJ1-6; a possible D gene is TRBD1 (5 bases). V was pared by 7 bases and J by 8 bases, with 12 bases between. This CDR3 has 13 residues. Germline values: CDR1 WSHSY, CDR2 SAAADI. CDR3 residues: CASKPAQDSPLHF. CDR3 DNA: TGCGCCAGCAAGCCCGCACAGGATTCACCCCTCCACTTT.

This clonotype was observed a few times. The chain combines TRBV7-9 with TRBJ2-1; D is perhaps TRBD1 or TRBD2 (5 bases each). The CDR3 runs 13 residues. Per the germline V gene, CDR1 is SEHNR and CDR2 is FQNEAQ (reference sequence). V was cut by 5 bases and J by 8 bases, with 13 bases left in between. The CDR3 sequence: CASSPPQGDEQFF. As DNA, the CDR3 is TGTGCCAGCAGCCCCCCCCAGGGAGATGAGCAGTTCTTC.

The V call is TRBV5-1, the J call TRBJ2-2, with 10 bases aligning to TRBD1. There are 15 residues in the CDR3. Germline CDR1 is SGHRS and CDR2 is YFSETQ. Trimming cost V 2 bases and J 5 bases; bases outside gene matches: 3. CDR3: CASSFAGQGTGELFF. As DNA, the CDR3 is TGCGCCAGCAGCTTTGCGGGACAGGGGACCGGGGAGCTGTTTTTT.

The rearrangement links TRBV13 to TRBJ2-3; 7 bases fit TRBD2. Germline loops: CDR1 PRHDT, CDR2 FYEKMQ (reference sequence). V shed 8 bases, J shed 4 bases, and the junction held 9 bases outside the gene matches. The CDR3 covers 14 residues. CDR3 in amino acids: CASLPGGSADTQYF. As DNA, the CDR3 is TGTGCCAGCCTGCCCGGGGGGTCGGCAGATACGCAGTATTTT.